This TCR beta chain was profiled in a study of human T cells and chemical hapten exposure. About the study: 2% DPC applied to an approximately 2 cm by approximately 2 cm arm area sensitized donors.

Concerning this clonotype itself: Antigen specificity is unknown.

General study findings and limits: Compared with pre-sensitization or healthy control sets, expanded TCRs clustered more. TCRs at a frequency above 1 in 1000 stayed unchanged with DPC sensitization.

One entry per CDR3 protein results from TCRdb running MiXCR on the RACE reads. This table holds a few hundred thousand distinct CDR3 sequences, 7.5% to 9% found once. V lost 5 bases and J 4 bases, leaving 8 bases between the germline ends. The CDR3 covers 13 residues. The time point: pre-sensitization, week 0. The treatment denotes: therapeutic diphenylcyclopropenone sensitization with weekly scalp DPC. Source: whole blood, taken in connection with sensitization to the hapten diphenylcyclopropenone (DPC). The chain joins TRBV12-3 or TRBV12-4 to TRBJ2-2; D gene uncertain. The origin of this receptor is a woman between 35 and 50 years old with alopecia areata. Some clones in this sample may be carry-over from other donors' samples. The DNA of the CDR3 is TGTGCCAGCAGTCCTTTGACCACCGGGGAGCTGTTTTTT. Translation gives CASSPLTTGELFF.